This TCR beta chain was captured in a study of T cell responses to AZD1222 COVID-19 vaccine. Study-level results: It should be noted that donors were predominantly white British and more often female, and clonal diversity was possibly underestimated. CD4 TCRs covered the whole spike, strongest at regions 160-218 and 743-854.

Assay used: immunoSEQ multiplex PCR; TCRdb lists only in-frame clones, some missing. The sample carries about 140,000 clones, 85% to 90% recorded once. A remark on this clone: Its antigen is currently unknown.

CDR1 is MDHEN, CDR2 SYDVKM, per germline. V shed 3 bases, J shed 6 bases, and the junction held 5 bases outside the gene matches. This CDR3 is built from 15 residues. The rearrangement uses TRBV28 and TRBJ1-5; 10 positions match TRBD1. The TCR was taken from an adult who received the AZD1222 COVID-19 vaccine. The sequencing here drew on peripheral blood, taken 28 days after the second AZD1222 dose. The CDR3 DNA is TGTGCCAGCAGTTTCGGGACAGGGGAGGGTCAGCCCCAGCATTTT. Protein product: CASSFGTGEGQPQHF.